Presented here are 23 T cell receptor beta chains from one specimen sequenced in a study of post-analysis software for immune sequencing data. Study observations and caveats: In patients, about five TRBV segments were more frequent than in controls, with TRBV5-6, TRBV5-1 and TRBV20-1 among them.

Unique molecular identifiers featured in each of the TCR beta cDNA libraries. Using its own MiXCR run on the PCR reads, TCRdb lists one record per CDR3 protein. The sample yields approximately 360,000 distinct CDR3 sequences, approximately 33% seen once. These receptors lack a known antigen. Source material: blood. The origin of the receptors is a girl aged 10 to 17 with multiple sclerosis.

This clonotype turned up a few times. The V and J genes are TRBV4-1 and TRBJ1-2; 7 bases agree with TRBD1. Germline lookup yields CDR1 MGHRA and CDR2 YSYEKL. The CDR3 contains 16 residues. Trimming took 3 bases from V and 4 from J; bases not matched to a gene: 11. CDR3 DNA: TGCGCCAGCAGCCAGACCTCCACAGGGGCGAGCTATGGCTACACCTTC. Amino acid sequence: CASSQTSTGASYGYTF.

The table lists this clonotype with a few counts. The V and J genes are TRBV11-1 and TRBJ2-3; the match to TRBD2 covers 12 bases. The CDR3 loop spans 21 amino acids. Germline CDR1 SGHAT, CDR2 FQDESV (reference sequence). The V segment lost 5 bases and the J segment 7 bases; nucleotides outside the gene matches: 25. CDR3 sequence reads: CASSATISSGGVYRSINTQYF. CDR3 DNA sequence: TGTGCCAGCAGCGCAACAATTTCTAGCGGGGGGGTATACCGGTCTATTAATACGCAGTATTTT.

This chain connects TRBV29-1 to TRBJ2-3, with D unclear. With 6 bases removed from V and 2 bases from J, the gap between germline ends came to 12 bases. The CDR3 length is 13 residues. The germline V gene has CDR1 SQVTM and CDR2 ANQGSEA. As DNA, the CDR3 is TGCAGCGTCCGGACGGATTCCACAGATACGCAGTATTTT. Its translation: CSVRTDSTDTQYF.

The sample holds a few counts of this clonotype. This chain links TRBV29-1 with TRBJ2-3; 7 bases fit TRBD1. Germline loops: CDR1 SQVTM, CDR2 ANQGSEA. The ends lost 7 bases at V and 4 bases at J; junction bases unmatched: 8. The CDR3 runs to 13 residues. CDR3 sequence (DNA): TGCAGCGCTACGACAGGGCCCGCAGATACGCAGTATTTT. Translating it yields CSATTGPADTQYF.

The V and J genes are TRBV7-3 and TRBJ2-2, with a weak D call TRBD2 (5 bases). V shed 5 bases and J shed 4 bases, with 14 bases lying between them. This CDR3 spans 15 amino acids. Germline lookup yields CDR1 SGHTA and CDR2 FQGTGA. The CDR3 DNA reads TGTGCCAGCAGCCCAAGGGAAGGGAGCACCGGGGAGCTGTTTTTT. This gives the protein CASSPREGSTGELFF.

The chain recombines TRBV5-1 with TRBJ2-3; 12 bases map to TRBD1. The CDR3 contains 20 residues. Germline CDR1 is SGHRS and CDR2 is YFSETQ. The junction had 17 bases not matched to a gene; V was cut back by 4 bases and J by 2 bases. CDR3 loop: CASSRGQGAPGHIFTDTQYF. The CDR3 DNA reads as TGCGCCAGCAGCCGGGGACAGGGGGCCCCGGGACATATTTTCACAGATACGCAGTATTTT.

This chain connects TRBV12-3 or TRBV12-4 to TRBJ2-3, with TRBD2 as a possible D gene (5 bases). The CDR3 covers 17 residues. Trimming shortened V by 5 bases and J by 13 bases, and 31 bases separated the two germline ends. CDR3 sequence: CASSPWEPQMPSDAEYF. The CDR3 nucleotides are TGTGCCAGCAGTCCGTGGGAGCCCCAGATGCCTTCAGATGCGGAGTATTTT.

The chain combines TRBV5-4 with TRBJ2-1, with TRBD2 matching 8 bases. The CDR3 is 17 residues long. The V segment lost 4 bases and the J segment 2 bases; nucleotides outside the gene matches: 11. Germline CDR1 SGHNT, CDR2 YYREEE (reference sequence). CDR3 in amino acids: CASSPKGGGYTYNEQFF. The CDR3 coding sequence is TGTGCCAGCAGCCCCAAGGGCGGGGGGTACACCTACAATGAGCAGTTCTTC.

The chain links TRBV20-1 to TRBJ1-1, with D possibly TRBD1 on 5 matching bases. Germline values: CDR1 DFQATT, CDR2 SNEGSKA (reference sequence). This CDR3 contains 14 residues. Trimming removed 0 bases from V and 4 bases from J, with 12 bases in between. As DNA, the CDR3 is TGCAGTGCTAGAGATCAGGGTCGGATCACTGAAGCTTTCTTT. This encodes CSARDQGRITEAFF.

The chain recombines TRBV19 with TRBJ2-3; either TRBD1 or TRBD2 may supply D (6 bases each). From germline, CDR1 is LNHDA and CDR2 SQIVND (reference sequence). The CDR3 runs to 13 residues. Trimming removed 8 bases at V and 3 bases at J, with 12 bases between. Here the CDR3 DNA reads TGTGCCAGTGGGGGGACAATTACAGATACGCAGTATTTT. It specifies CASGGTITDTQYF.

This chain connects TRBV20-1 to TRBJ2-3, with a possible D match to TRBD2 (6 bases). CDR1 is DFQATT and CDR2 is SNEGSKA in the germline V gene (reference sequence). There are 16 residues in the CDR3. V shed 4 bases and J shed 3 bases, with 20 bases lying between them. The CDR3 region is CSATRLGGGGTDTQYF. In DNA form, the CDR3 reads TGCAGTGCTACTCGCCTCGGGGGTGGGGGGACAGATACGCAGTATTTT.

This chain connects TRBV7-6 to TRBJ2-1; tentatively, D is TRBD1 or TRBD2 (6 bases each). Germline V CDR1 and CDR2: SGHVS, FNYEAQ. The germline V and J ends were trimmed by 5 bases and 9 bases, with 14 bases remaining between them. The CDR3 is made up of 13 amino acids. CDR3 region: CASSHLGGGEQFF. CDR3 sequence (DNA): TGTGCCAGCAGCCATCTCGGGGGCGGTGAGCAGTTCTTC.

The J gene is TRBJ2-2, the V gene TRBV6-6, with D possibly matching TRBD1 (5 bases). This CDR3 contains 16 residues. CDR1 is MNHNY and CDR2 is SVGAGI in the germline V gene (reference sequence). The V and J ends lost 4 bases and 0 bases respectively, with 12 bases between them. The CDR3 spells CASSSQGNPNTGELFF. CDR3 coding DNA: TGTGCCAGCAGTTCGCAGGGAAATCCGAACACCGGGGAGCTGTTTTTT.

The genes are TRBV7-9 and TRBJ1-1; 10 nucleotides line up with TRBD1. Trimming took 2 bases from V and 6 from J; bases not matched to a gene: 9. The CDR3 length is 16 residues. Germline V gives CDR1 SEHNR, CDR2 FQNEAQ (reference sequence). CDR3 in DNA: TGTGCCAGCAGCTTACGATCCGACAGGGGGCAGCCTGAAGCTTTCTTT. Translating gives CASSLRSDRGQPEAFF.

This clonotype has a handful of counts. The gene calls are TRBV5-1 and TRBJ2-1; 9 bases fit TRBD1. The CDR3 runs 19 residues. Germline-derived CDR1 and CDR2 are SGHRS and YFSETQ. V dropped 0 bases and J dropped 5; count of bases not matched to a gene: 15. CDR3 bases: TGCGCCAGCAGCTTGGACAGACAGGGGGTGCTAACAGGGGACAATGAGCAGTTCTTC. Amino acid sequence: CASSLDRQGVLTGDNEQFF.

This clonotype was seen only a few times. The chain recombines TRBV11-2 with TRBJ1-4; 9 bases align to TRBD1. Germline values: CDR1 SGHAT, CDR2 FQNNGV. This CDR3 is built from 15 residues. Losses at the gene ends were 4 bases for V and 9 bases for J; bases not matched to a gene: 9. The CDR3 is CASSYSPGTGKKLFF. DNA of the CDR3: TGTGCCAGCAGCTACAGTCCCGGGACAGGGAAAAAACTGTTTTTT. Combining the CDR3 with reference TRBV11-2 and TRBJ1-4 gives the whole variable domain EAGVAQSPRYKIIEKRQSVAFWCNPISGHATLYWYQQILGQGPKLLIQFQNNGVVDDSQLPKDRFSAERLKGVDSTLKIQPAKLEDSAVYLCASSYSPGTGKKLFFGSGTQLSVL.

This chain connects TRBV5-6 to TRBJ2-5; possibly TRBD1 or TRBD2 for D (5 bases each). V was trimmed by 4 bases and J by 7 bases, leaving 20 bases between them. The CDR3 sequence is 15 residues long. Germline V lookup: CDR1 SGHDT, CDR2 YYEEEE. CDR3 protein: CASSRVWDPLGTQYF. CDR3 in DNA: TGTGCCAGCAGCCGCGTCTGGGACCCCCTGGGGACCCAGTACTTC.

This chain connects TRBV18 to TRBJ1-5; D remains ambiguous. With 5 bases removed from V and 0 bases from J, the gap between germline ends came to 8 bases. Germline V gene data show CDR1 as KGHSH and CDR2 as LQKENI. This CDR3 comprises 14 residues. CDR3 sequence (DNA): TGTGCCAGCTCAGAGACGTATAGCAATCAGCCCCAGCATTTT. Its translation is CASSETYSNQPQHF.

This clonotype came up a few times. The chain links TRBV27 to TRBJ1-6; D is perhaps TRBD1 (5 bases). Germline V lookup: CDR1 MNHEY, CDR2 SMNVEV (reference sequence). Trimming stripped 7 bases from V and 6 bases from J, with 10 bases between. This CDR3 spans 13 amino acids. The CDR3 spells CASTGQGNSPLHF. The DNA for the CDR3 is TGTGCCAGCACAGGGCAGGGTAATTCACCCCTCCACTTT.

This clonotype came up a few times. This rearrangement joins TRBV5-1 to TRBJ2-7, with 8 nucleotides matching TRBD1. The V gene's germline CDR1 is SGHRS and CDR2 YFSETQ. The V gene end was trimmed by 4 bases and the J gene end by 6 bases; junction bases not matched to a gene: 21. This CDR3 comprises 18 residues. CDR3 region: CASSKGLGQVASLSEQYF. The CDR3 bases are TGCGCCAGCAGCAAGGGCCTGGGACAGGTAGCGTCCTTGAGCGAGCAGTACTTC.

V usage is TRBV4-1 and J usage is TRBJ2-1, with TRBD2 matching over 7 bases. CDR3 length: 15 amino acids. Germline loops: CDR1 MGHRA, CDR2 YSYEKL. V trimming: 5 bases; J trimming: 4 bases; junction bases outside the gene matches: 8. The CDR3 protein is CASSAASGPYNEQFF. The CDR3 region has the DNA TGCGCCAGCAGCGCGGCTAGCGGCCCGTACAATGAGCAGTTCTTC.

This clonotype was counted between two and nine times. The V gene is TRBV27, the J gene TRBJ2-3; 8 nucleotides align to TRBD2. In germline, CDR1 is MNHEY, CDR2 SMNVEV (reference sequence). The CDR3 spans 13 residues. The CDR3 DNA sequence: TGTGCTTCCATTGATAGCGGGGCAGATACGCAGTATTTT. This translates into CASIDSGADTQYF.

This clonotype was recorded a few times. The V and J genes are TRBV7-8 and TRBJ1-4, with a possible D match to TRBD1 (5 bases). The CDR3 contains 15 residues. Trimming took off 0 bases at V and 4 bases at J, with 9 bases between the two ends. Per the germline V gene, CDR1 is SGHVS and CDR2 is FQNEAQ. The CDR3 reads CASSLARAYNEKLFF. The CDR3, as DNA: TGTGCCAGCAGCTTAGCCAGGGCTTATAATGAAAAACTGTTTTTT. Together with reference TRBV7-8 and TRBJ1-4, the CDR3 gives the full variable domain: GAGVSQSPRYKVAKRGQDVALRCDPISGHVSLFWYQQALGQGPEFLTYFQNEAQLDKSGLPSDRFFAERPEGSVSTLKIQRTQQEDSAVYLCASSLARAYNEKLFFGSGTQLSVL.